The 18 T cell receptor beta chains listed next were all sequenced from one sample in a study of T-cell memory formation after mild COVID-19. TCRdb called the 5' RACE reads again in MiXCR, with one record for every CDR3 protein. The sample consists of 25,000 to 35,000 distinct CDR3 sequences, about 12% of them appearing once. Specimen: PBMCs or a T cell subset sorted from them (not recorded which). These receptors all come from an adult woman who had mild COVID-19 (a few samples of this study predate the infection). Cell type and time point are not known.

This clonotype appeared many times. The chain carries TRBV3-1 and TRBJ2-7; D remains ambiguous. This CDR3 comprises 13 residues. The germline CDR1 and CDR2 sequences are LGHDT and YNNKEL (reference sequence). V lost 0 bases, J lost 2 bases, and 5 bases lay in between. The CDR3 DNA is TGTGCCAGCAGCCAAGACAGAGCCTACGAGCAGTACTTC. Translating gives CASSQDRAYEQYF.

This clonotype was counted at least ten times. One end of the junction is discordant with germline, which a read error may explain. V usage is TRBV11-2 and J usage is TRBJ1-1; D gene uncertain. The CDR3 has 12 amino acids. Germline V gene sequence: CDR1 SGHAT, CDR2 FQNNGV. DNA for the CDR3: TGTGCCAGCAGCTTAGACAGGTTTTCGGTCTCGTTT. Protein product: CASSLDRFSVSF.

In this sample, this clonotype turned up many times. Here the CDR3 DNA reads TGTGCCAGCAGTTTCAGCGGGAGCGCTGAGGCCTACAATGAGCAGTTCTTC. Translation: CASSFSGSAEAYNEQFF. This chain joins TRBV6-2 or TRBV6-3 and TRBJ2-1; TRBD2 matches at 8 bases. The CDR3 has 17 amino acids. Germline loops: CDR1 MNHEY, CDR2 SVGEGT. V lost 4 bases to trimming and J lost 2 bases; unmatched junction nucleotides: 10.

This clonotype has at least ten counts. The rearrangement uses TRBV4-1 and TRBJ2-7; no clear D. The CDR3 is made up of 14 amino acids. V was cut by 1 base and J by 1 base, with 8 bases left in between. Per the germline V gene, CDR1 is MGHRA and CDR2 is YSYEKL. CDR3 amino acids: CASSQGVASYEQYF. CDR3 sequence (DNA): TGCGCCAGCAGCCAAGGTGTGGCGTCCTACGAGCAGTACTTC.

The chain has TRBV18 and TRBJ1-1; possibly TRBD1 for D (5 bases). Germline V gene sequence: CDR1 KGHSH, CDR2 LQKENI. CDR3 length: 14 residues. With 4 bases removed from V and 1 base from J, the gap between germline ends came to 10 bases. The CDR3 is CASSHDSRNTEAFF. The DNA of the CDR3 is TGTGCCAGCTCACACGACAGCCGGAACACTGAAGCTTTCTTT.

This clonotype showed up many times. The rearrangement uses TRBV12-3 or TRBV12-4 and TRBJ1-2; 8 bases fit TRBD1. The CDR3 loop spans 16 amino acids. Losses at the gene ends were 6 bases for V and 7 bases for J; bases not matched to a gene: 16. DNA for the CDR3: TGTGCCAGCAGCACAGGGCCGGGACAGGTCATTGGTGGCTACACCTTC. This gives the protein CASSTGPGQVIGGYTF.

This clonotype was counted ten times or more. The chain links TRBV4-1 to TRBJ1-6, with no clear D. This CDR3 comprises 16 residues. V shed 2 bases and J shed 9 bases, with 17 bases lying between them. The germline V gene encodes CDR1 MGHRA and CDR2 YSYEKL. The CDR3 loop reads CASSQSRAEGSSPLHF. The CDR3 DNA sequence: TGCGCCAGCAGCCAAAGCAGAGCAGAAGGAAGTTCACCCCTCCACTTT.

This clonotype came up many times. V and J are TRBV7-8 and TRBJ1-2; D is ambiguous. Trimming took off 1 base at V and 8 bases at J, with 20 bases between the two ends. This CDR3 spans 16 amino acids. The germline V gene has CDR1 SGHVS and CDR2 FQNEAQ. Here the CDR3 reads CASSLVGQTVVGGYTF. The CDR3 region has the DNA TGTGCCAGCAGCTTAGTGGGCCAAACAGTAGTGGGGGGCTACACCTTC.

The sample holds many counts of this clonotype. V gene TRBV7-9 combines with J gene TRBJ2-7; TRBD1 is a possible D gene (5 bases). Germline V gene data show CDR1 as SEHNR and CDR2 as FQNEAQ (reference sequence). Trimming stripped 3 bases from V and 5 bases from J, with 14 bases between. This CDR3 is built from 14 residues. CDR3 bases: TGTGCCAGCAGCTTTAGATTGGGCAGGGACGAGCAGTACTTC. Encoded protein: CASSFRLGRDEQYF.

V is TRBV28 and J is TRBJ2-7, with D uncertain. The ends were cut back, 4 bases at V and 3 bases at J, with 4 bases in the middle. Per germline, CDR1 MDHEN and CDR2 SYDVKM. This CDR3 is 11 amino acids long. In nucleotides, the CDR3 is TGTGCCAGCAGTTCTCTCTACGAGCAGTACGTC. The encoded protein is CASSSLYEQYV.

In its sample, this clonotype was seen many times. The chain has TRBV5-4 and TRBJ2-2, with 8 positions matching TRBD1. This CDR3 region has 16 residues. J gave up 3 bases and V 4 bases, and 8 bases lay outside the gene matches. Germline V gene data show CDR1 as SGHNT and CDR2 as YYREEE (reference sequence). CDR3 sequence (DNA): TGTGCCAGCAGCGCGGACAGGGCGGGACACACCGGGGAGCTGTTTTTT. Translation gives CASSADRAGHTGELFF. The entire variable domain, with the rest obtained from reference TRBV5-4 and TRBJ2-2, is as follows: ETGVTQSPTHLIKTRGQQVTLRCSSQSGHNTVSWYQQALGQGPQFIFQYYREEENGRGNFPPRFSGLQFPNYSSELNVNALELDDSALYLCASSADRAGHTGELFFGEGSRLTVL.

This clonotype was detected many times. The chain recombines TRBV9 with TRBJ2-3; 12 positions agree with TRBD2. After removal of 0 bases from V and 4 bases from J, the junction contained 3 bases not matched to a gene. The CDR3 extends over 16 amino acids. CDR1 and CDR2 (germline): SGDLS, YYNGEE. The CDR3 DNA reads TGTGCCAGCAGCGTAGTACTAGCGGGAGGCTCAGATACGCAGTATTTT. Protein: CASSVVLAGGSDTQYF.

At least ten counts were recorded for this clonotype. The genes are TRBV29-1 and TRBJ1-1, with 7 bases identical to TRBD1. V lost 8 bases to trimming and J lost 4 bases; unmatched junction nucleotides: 13. Germline assignment: CDR1 SQVTM and CDR2 ANQGSEA. This CDR3 is 14 amino acids long. The CDR3 nucleotides are TGCAGCTCGATGGAAGGGGGCGGGAGCACTGAAGCTTTCTTT. It is translated as CSSMEGGGSTEAFF.

V gene TRBV10-3 combines with J gene TRBJ2-1, with TRBD1 matching over 8 bases. This CDR3 comprises 14 residues. V lost 7 bases, J lost 7 bases, and 9 bases stayed unmatched. The germline gives CDR1 ENHRY, CDR2 SYGVKD. This CDR3 reads CAITRQGARNEQFF. The DNA for the CDR3 is TGTGCCATCACCAGGCAGGGGGCAAGGAATGAGCAGTTCTTC.

As to this clonotype: This likely comes from a read error, as the CDR3 has no conserved phenylalanine or tryptophan at its end. The DNA is left out, because the CDR3 cannot be placed on it with certainty; the CDR3 is given as TCRdb lists it. The chain uses TRBV20-1 and TRBJ2-1; the tabulated D call, TRBD2, remains unverified against the DNA. The CDR3 is 13 residues long, counting both termini. Looked up from germline, CDR1 is DFQATT and CDR2 is SNEGSKA (reference sequence). The CDR3 reads CSASLPHLAGGLL.

In its sample, this clonotype was seen a few times. Written as DNA, the CDR3 is TGTGCCAGCAGCATCGGGACTAGCGAGGCAGATACGCAGTATTTT. Translating gives CASSIGTSEADTQYF. This chain connects TRBV5-4 to TRBJ2-3, with 10 bases identical to TRBD2. The J segment lost 4 bases and the V segment lost 4 bases, leaving 6 bases of the junction unmatched. The CDR3 has 15 amino acids. The germline gives CDR1 SGHNT, CDR2 YYREEE (reference sequence).

This chain links TRBV29-1 with TRBJ2-7, with D unclear. The end of the DNA aligns better with TRBJ2-5, so the J call may be wrong. Per germline, CDR1 SQVTM and CDR2 ANQGSEA. The CDR3 is 14 amino acids. CDR3 bases: TGCAGCGTTGAACTTCCCTCCGTTGGAGAGACCCAGTACTTC. Residues: CSVELPSVGETQYF.

This clonotype turned up a few times. The chain is built from TRBV9 and TRBJ2-7, with D perhaps TRBD2 (6 bases). Germline CDR1 SGDLS, CDR2 YYNGEE. The length of the CDR3 is 14 residues. The V end was cut by 3 bases, the J end by 4 bases, with 14 bases between. CDR3 nucleotide sequence: TGTGCCAGCAGCGGACGGGGGTCGGGGTACGAGCAGTACTTC. Its translation is CASSGRGSGYEQYF.